This paragraph reports one T cell receptor beta chain. The antigen remains undetermined. The source of the sample is a study of T cell responses to AZD1222 COVID-19 vaccine. Findings and limits, study-wide: Baseline antibody screening turned up just six seropositive AZD1222 recipients.

Data came from immunoSEQ multiplex PCR; TCRdb stores just in-frame clones and leaves some out. The table has approximately 71,000 clones, approximately 91% seen once. Germline-derived CDR1 and CDR2 are LNHDA and SQIVND (reference sequence). This CDR3 comprises 16 residues. Trimming at V came to 3 bases and at J to 3 bases, leaving 8 bases not matched to a gene. The sequencing used peripheral blood, collected on day 0 of AZD1222 vaccination. The chain carries TRBV19 and TRBJ2-1; 7 bases match TRBD2. The clonotype originates from an adult in good health. As DNA, the CDR3 is TGTGCCAGTAGTATGGGAACGGCGGGAGACTACAATGAGCAGTTCTTC. Its translation: CASSMGTAGDYNEQFF.